One sample yielded the 12 T cell receptor beta chains listed below, sequenced in a study of T-cell reconstitution after alpha-beta-depleted transplantation in children. It was with unique molecular identifiers that the TCRbeta library was prepared. TCRdb passed the PCR reads through MiXCR, listing each CDR3 protein once. Among a few hundred thousand distinct CDR3 sequences, over 20% were seen once, and the ten largest hold less than 4.5%. The specimen comprised PBMCs from the stem cell graft donor, sampled from the stem cell graft. The receptors stem from a human donor who donated a stem cell graft to a child with acute myeloid leukemia.

The rearrangement uses TRBV29-1 and TRBJ2-3; unclear D gene. The V end was cut by 7 bases, the J end by 0 bases, with 17 bases between. The CDR3 has 15 residues. Germline V gene sequence: CDR1 SQVTM, CDR2 ANQGSEA. CDR3 nucleotides: TGCAGCGCCGGCGACAAGAAAATTAGCACAGATACGCAGTATTTT. As protein: CSAGDKKISTDTQYF.

The table lists this clonotype with a few counts. The V gene is TRBV24-1, the J gene TRBJ2-1, with 14 positions matching TRBD2. Trimming removed 7 bases from V and 7 bases from J; junction bases left unmatched: 2. CDR1 and CDR2 (germline): KGHDR, SFDVKD. The CDR3 is 14 residues long. In DNA form, the CDR3 reads TGTGCCACCAGCGGGACTAGCGGGAGTAATGAGCAGTTCTTC. Translation gives CATSGTSGSNEQFF.

This clonotype has at least ten counts. The chain carries TRBV20-1 and TRBJ2-7; D remains unclear. The germline V gene encodes CDR1 DFQATT and CDR2 SNEGSKA (reference sequence). The CDR3 is made up of 12 amino acids. Trimming left V 2 bases short and J 1 base short, with 6 bases between. CDR3 DNA sequence: TGCAGTGCTAGAAGCAGTTCCTACGAGCAGTACTTC. This gives the protein CSARSSSYEQYF.

The chain joins TRBV12-3 or TRBV12-4 to TRBJ1-3; tentatively, D is TRBD1 (5 bases). This CDR3 is built from 12 residues. Trimming left V 10 bases short and J 1 base short, with 8 bases between. CDR3 coding DNA: TGTGCCACCGGGACTTCTGGAAACACCATATATTTT. Protein product: CATGTSGNTIYF.

This clonotype was detected many times. The rearrangement joins TRBV29-1 to TRBJ2-5; 9 bases are a match to TRBD1. The CDR3 sequence is 14 residues long. V shed 5 bases, J shed 5 bases, and the junction held 9 bases outside the gene matches. Germline CDR1 is SQVTM and CDR2 is ANQGSEA. The CDR3 nucleotides read TGCAGCGTTTCGGGACAGGGCTTGTTGGAGACCCAGTACTTC. It specifies CSVSGQGLLETQYF.

This clonotype was seen only a few times. CDR3 coding DNA: TGTGCCACCAGCAGTATAAGGAGCAATCAGCCCCAGCATTTT. The encoded protein is CATSSIRSNQPQHF. The rearrangement joins TRBV15 to TRBJ1-5; the D is unclear. This CDR3 contains 14 residues. V was trimmed by 3 bases and J by 1 base, leaving 7 bases between them. CDR1 is LNHNV, CDR2 YYDKDF, per germline (reference sequence).

This clonotype occurred a few times. The genes are TRBV7-2 and TRBJ2-7; D is possibly TRBD1 (6 bases). The V end was cut by 5 bases, the J end by 0 bases, with 14 bases between. The CDR3 extends over 15 amino acids. Germline assignment: CDR1 SGHTA and CDR2 FQGNSA. CDR3 coding DNA: TGTGCCAGCAGCCTGACAGGCGGAAGCTCCTACGAGCAGTACTTC. This encodes CASSLTGGSSYEQYF.

This clonotype was counted between two and nine times. The chain links TRBV20-1 to TRBJ2-5; TRBD2 aligns across 12 bases. Germline trimming cut 1 base from V and 5 bases from J; bases unmatched to any gene: 17. The CDR3 has 19 amino acids. In germline, CDR1 is DFQATT, CDR2 SNEGSKA (reference sequence). The CDR3 nucleotides are TGCAGTGCTAGAGCAGGAGTACTAGCGGGAGGACCAGTCGGGGAGACCCAGTACTTC. Its translation is CSARAGVLAGGPVGETQYF.

V gene TRBV5-1 combines with J gene TRBJ2-1, with TRBD2 matching 8 bases. CDR3 size: 15 residues. The V gene's germline CDR1 is SGHRS and CDR2 YFSETQ. V was pared by 4 bases and J by 5 bases, with 8 bases of the junction left unmatched. The CDR3 bases are TGCGCCAGCAGCCCCGGACTAGCCGCCGACAATGAGCAGTTCTTC. It encodes CASSPGLAADNEQFF.

This clonotype was seen repeatedly, ten times or more. The CDR3 sequence: CSAVTGRSQYF. The CDR3 DNA reads TGCAGTGCTGTGACGGGGCGGTCGCAGTATTTT. J is TRBJ2-3 and V is TRBV20-1, with D perhaps given as TRBD1 or TRBD2 (5 bases each). Trimming left V 5 bases short and J 10 bases short, with 13 bases between. Germline lookup yields CDR1 DFQATT and CDR2 SNEGSKA (reference sequence). This CDR3 comprises 11 residues.

The chain couples TRBV12-3 or TRBV12-4 to TRBJ2-1, with D uncertain. The germline V and J ends were trimmed by 6 bases and 13 bases, with 16 bases remaining between them. CDR3 length: 12 amino acids. CDR3 sequence reads: CASRYRGPTQFF. In nucleotides, the CDR3 is TGTGCCAGCAGGTACCGTGGCCCTACCCAGTTCTTC.

This clonotype came up a few times. The chain joins TRBV20-1 to TRBJ2-5; D ambiguous. Trimming cost V 1 base and J 5 bases, with 11 bases left between them. The CDR3 consists of 13 residues. Germline values: CDR1 DFQATT, CDR2 SNEGSKA (reference sequence). CDR3 nucleotides: TGCAGTGCTAGAGTGCCGGGTCGGGAGACCCAGTACTTC. Amino acid sequence: CSARVPGRETQYF.